The source of this T cell receptor (beta chain) is a study of T cells in tuberculosis. Germline loops: CDR1 SGHDT, CDR2 YYEEEE. This CDR3 comprises 14 residues. Trimming stripped 2 bases from V and 0 bases from J, with 9 bases between. Assay: immunoSEQ multiplex PCR; the TCRdb copy retains only in-frame clones and omits some. The table has about 34,000 clones, about 89% seen once; the top ten hold 2% to 2.5%. The sequence was collected from a donor aged 10-29 years with latent tuberculosis or without tuberculosis infection. The sequenced sample consisted of PBMCs. V usage is TRBV5-6 and J usage is TRBJ2-7, with D possibly being TRBD2 (6 bases). CDR3 nucleotide sequence: TGTGCCAGCAGCTTCGGGGGTAGCTCCTACGAGCAGTACTTC. Its translation: CASSFGGSSYEQYF.